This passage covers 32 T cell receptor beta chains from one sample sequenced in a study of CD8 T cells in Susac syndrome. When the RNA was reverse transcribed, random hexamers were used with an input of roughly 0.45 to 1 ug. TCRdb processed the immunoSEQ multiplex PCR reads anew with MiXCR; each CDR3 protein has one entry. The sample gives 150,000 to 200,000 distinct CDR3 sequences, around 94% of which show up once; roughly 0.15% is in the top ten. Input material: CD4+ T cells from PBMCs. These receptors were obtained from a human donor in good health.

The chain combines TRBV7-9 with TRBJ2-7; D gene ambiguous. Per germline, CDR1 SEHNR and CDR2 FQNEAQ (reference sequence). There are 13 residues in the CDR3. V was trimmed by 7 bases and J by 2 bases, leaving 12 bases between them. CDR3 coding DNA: TGTGCCAGCACCCCTCCTCATACCTACGAGCAGTACTTC. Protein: CASTPPHTYEQYF.

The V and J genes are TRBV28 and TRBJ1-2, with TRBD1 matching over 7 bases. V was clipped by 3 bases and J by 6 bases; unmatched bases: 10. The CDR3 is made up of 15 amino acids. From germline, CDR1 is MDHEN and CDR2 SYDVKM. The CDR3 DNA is TGTGCCAGCAGTTTCTCCCAGGGGGTTCGGAATGGCTACACCTTC. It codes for CASSFSQGVRNGYTF.

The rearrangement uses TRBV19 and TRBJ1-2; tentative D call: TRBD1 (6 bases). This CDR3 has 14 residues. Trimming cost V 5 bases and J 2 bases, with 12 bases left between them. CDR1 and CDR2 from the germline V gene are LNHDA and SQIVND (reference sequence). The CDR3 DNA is TGTGCCAGTAGTCCGACAGGTAGAAACTATGGCTACACCTTC. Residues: CASSPTGRNYGYTF.

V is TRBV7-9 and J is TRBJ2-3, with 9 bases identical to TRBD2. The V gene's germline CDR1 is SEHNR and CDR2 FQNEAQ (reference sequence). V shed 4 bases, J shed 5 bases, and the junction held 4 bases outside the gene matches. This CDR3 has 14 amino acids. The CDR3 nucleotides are TGTGCCAGCAGCTATAGCGGGGGTGGAGATACGCAGTATTTT. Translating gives CASSYSGGGDTQYF.

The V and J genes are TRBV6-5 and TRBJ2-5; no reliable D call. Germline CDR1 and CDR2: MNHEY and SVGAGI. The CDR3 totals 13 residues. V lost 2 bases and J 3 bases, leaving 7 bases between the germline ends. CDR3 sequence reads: CASSYRAEETQYF. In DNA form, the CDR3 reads TGTGCCAGCAGTTACCGGGCAGAAGAGACCCAGTACTTC.

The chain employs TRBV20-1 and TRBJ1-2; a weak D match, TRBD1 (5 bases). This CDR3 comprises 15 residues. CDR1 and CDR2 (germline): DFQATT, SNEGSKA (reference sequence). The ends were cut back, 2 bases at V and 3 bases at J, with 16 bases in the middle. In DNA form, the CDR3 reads TGCAGTGCTAGATCGGGCCAGGGTACTGACTATGGCTACACCTTC. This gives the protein CSARSGQGTDYGYTF.

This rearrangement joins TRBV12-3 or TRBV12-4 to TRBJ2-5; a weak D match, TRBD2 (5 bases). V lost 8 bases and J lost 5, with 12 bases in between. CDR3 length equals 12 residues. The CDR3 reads CASGTRRETQYF. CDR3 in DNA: TGTGCCAGCGGAACTAGGCGGGAGACCCAGTACTTC.

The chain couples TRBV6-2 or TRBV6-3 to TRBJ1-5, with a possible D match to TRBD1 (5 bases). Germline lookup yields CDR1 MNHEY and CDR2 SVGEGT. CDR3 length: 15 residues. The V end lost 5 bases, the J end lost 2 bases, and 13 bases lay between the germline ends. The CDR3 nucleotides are TGTGCCAGCAGTCCCGGGACTTGGGGCAATCAGCCCCAGCATTTT. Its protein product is CASSPGTWGNQPQHF.

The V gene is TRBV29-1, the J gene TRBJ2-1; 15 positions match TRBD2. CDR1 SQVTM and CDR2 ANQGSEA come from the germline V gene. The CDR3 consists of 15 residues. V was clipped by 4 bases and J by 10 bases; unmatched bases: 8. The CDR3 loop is CSVGTSGGALIEQFF. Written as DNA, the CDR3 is TGCAGCGTTGGGACTAGCGGGGGGGCATTGATCGAGCAGTTCTTC.

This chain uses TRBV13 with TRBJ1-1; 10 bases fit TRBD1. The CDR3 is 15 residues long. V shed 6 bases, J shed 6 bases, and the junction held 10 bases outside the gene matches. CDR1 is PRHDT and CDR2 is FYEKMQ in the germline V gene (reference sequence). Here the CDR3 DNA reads TGTGCCAGCAGAACCAGACAGGGGGCGGCCGCTGAAGCTTTCTTT. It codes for CASRTRQGAAAEAFF.

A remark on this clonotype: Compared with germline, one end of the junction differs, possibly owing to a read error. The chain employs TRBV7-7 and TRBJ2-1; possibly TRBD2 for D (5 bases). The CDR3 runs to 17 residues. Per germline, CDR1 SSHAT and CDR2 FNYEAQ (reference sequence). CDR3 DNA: TGTGCTAGCAGCTTAGCGCAAGGAGTAGTAGCCTACAATGAGCAGTTCTTC. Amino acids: CASSLAQGVVAYNEQFF.

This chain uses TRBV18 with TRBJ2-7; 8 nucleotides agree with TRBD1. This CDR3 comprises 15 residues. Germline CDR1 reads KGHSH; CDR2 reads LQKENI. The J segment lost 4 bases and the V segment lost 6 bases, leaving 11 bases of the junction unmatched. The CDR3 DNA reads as TGTGCCAGCTCGCCTAAGACAGGGGCGGAGTACGAGCAGTACTTC. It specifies CASSPKTGAEYEQYF. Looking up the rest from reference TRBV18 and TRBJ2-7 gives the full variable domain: NAGVMQNPRHLVRRRGQEARLRCSPMKGHSHVYWYRQLPEEGLKFMVYLQKENIIDESGMPKERFSAEFPKEGPSILRIQQVVRGDSAAYFCASSPKTGAEYEQYFGPGTRLTVT.

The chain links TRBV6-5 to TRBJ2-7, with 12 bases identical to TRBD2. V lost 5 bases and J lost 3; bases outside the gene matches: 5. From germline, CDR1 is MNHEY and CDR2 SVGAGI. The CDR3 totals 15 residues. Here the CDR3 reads CASSKLAGGFYEQYF. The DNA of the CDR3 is TGTGCCAGCAGTAAACTAGCGGGGGGCTTCTACGAGCAGTACTTC.

The CDR3 sequence is CASRSSLPNTDTQYF. In nucleotides, the CDR3 is TGTGCAAGTCGCTCCTCACTACCAAACACAGATACGCAGTATTTT. The rearrangement joins TRBV12-2 to TRBJ2-3. TRBV12-2 is a pseudogene segment. This CDR3 is 15 amino acids long.

This CDR3 reads CASSPRGQEPLHF. CDR3 bases: TGTGCCAGCTCACCGAGGGGACAGGAACCCCTCCACTTT. The chain joins TRBV18 to TRBJ1-6; TRBD1 aligns across 8 bases. The length of the CDR3 is 13 residues. With V trimmed by 3 bases and J by 12 bases, 4 bases remained unmatched. Germline V gives CDR1 KGHSH, CDR2 LQKENI.

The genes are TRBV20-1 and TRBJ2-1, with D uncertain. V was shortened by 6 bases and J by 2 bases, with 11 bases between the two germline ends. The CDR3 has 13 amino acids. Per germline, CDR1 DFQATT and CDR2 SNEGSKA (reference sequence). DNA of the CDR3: TGCAGTGCAAACCACCGGGCCTACAATGAGCAGTTCTTC. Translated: CSANHRAYNEQFF.

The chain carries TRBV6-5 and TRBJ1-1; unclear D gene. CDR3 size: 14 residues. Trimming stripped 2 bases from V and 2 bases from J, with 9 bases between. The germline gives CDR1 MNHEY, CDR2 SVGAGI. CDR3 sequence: CASSYIGSNTEAFF. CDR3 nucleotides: TGTGCCAGCAGTTACATTGGCAGCAACACTGAAGCTTTCTTT.

In DNA form, the CDR3 reads TGTGCCAGCAGCCAAGAACCGCTAGCGGGGGTCGGGGATGAGCAGTTCTTC. Translating gives CASSQEPLAGVGDEQFF. The chain combines TRBV3-1 with TRBJ2-1; 10 positions match TRBD2. V was pared by 0 bases and J by 8 bases, with 10 bases of the junction left unmatched. CDR3 size: 17 residues. The germline gives CDR1 LGHDT, CDR2 YNNKEL (reference sequence).

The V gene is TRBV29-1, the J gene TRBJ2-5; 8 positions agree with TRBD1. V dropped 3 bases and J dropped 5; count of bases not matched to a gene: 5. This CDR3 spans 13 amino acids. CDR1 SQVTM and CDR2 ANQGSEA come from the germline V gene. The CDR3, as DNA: TGCAGCGTTGAGGTGACAGGGGCCGAGACCCAGTACTTC. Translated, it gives CSVEVTGAETQYF.

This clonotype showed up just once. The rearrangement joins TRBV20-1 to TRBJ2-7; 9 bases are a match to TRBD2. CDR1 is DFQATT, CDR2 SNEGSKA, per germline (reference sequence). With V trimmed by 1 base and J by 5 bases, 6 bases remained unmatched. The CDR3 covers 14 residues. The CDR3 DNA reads TGCAGTGCTAGAGGCGGGGGGGGTTCTAACGAGCAGTACTTC. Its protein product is CSARGGGGSNEQYF.

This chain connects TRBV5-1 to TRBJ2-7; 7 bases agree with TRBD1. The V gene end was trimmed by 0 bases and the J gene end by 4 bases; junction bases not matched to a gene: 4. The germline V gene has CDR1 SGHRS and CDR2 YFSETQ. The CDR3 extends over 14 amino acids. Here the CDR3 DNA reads TGCGCCAGCAGCTTGGGGGACAGCATATACGAGCAGTACTTC. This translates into CASSLGDSIYEQYF.

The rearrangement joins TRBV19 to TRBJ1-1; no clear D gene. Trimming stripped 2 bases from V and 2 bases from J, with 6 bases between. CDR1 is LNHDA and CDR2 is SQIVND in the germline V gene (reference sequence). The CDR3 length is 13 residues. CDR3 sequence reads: CASSIQDNTEAFF. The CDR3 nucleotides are TGTGCCAGTAGTATACAGGACAACACTGAAGCTTTCTTT.

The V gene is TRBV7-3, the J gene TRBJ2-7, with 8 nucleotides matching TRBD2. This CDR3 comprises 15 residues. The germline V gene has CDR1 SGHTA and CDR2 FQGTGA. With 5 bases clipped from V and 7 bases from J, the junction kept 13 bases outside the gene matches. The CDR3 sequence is CASSPGAGVPFEQYF. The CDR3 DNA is TGTGCCAGCAGCCCTGGAGCGGGGGTCCCCTTTGAGCAGTACTTC.

DNA of the CDR3: TGCGCCAGCAGCCAAGAGGGGGTTAACACTGAAGCTTTCTTT. This gives the protein CASSQEGVNTEAFF. The rearrangement uses TRBV5-1 and TRBJ1-1; TRBD1 is a possible D gene (6 bases). V was shortened by 4 bases and J by 2 bases, with 12 bases between the two germline ends. The CDR3 sequence is 14 residues long. Germline V gene sequence: CDR1 SGHRS, CDR2 YFSETQ.

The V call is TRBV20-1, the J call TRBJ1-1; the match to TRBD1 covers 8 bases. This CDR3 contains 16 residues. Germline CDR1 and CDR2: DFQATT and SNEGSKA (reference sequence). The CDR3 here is CSVGRQGRKGYTEAFF. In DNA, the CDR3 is TGCAGCGTAGGAAGACAGGGGAGGAAGGGCTACACTGAAGCTTTCTTT.

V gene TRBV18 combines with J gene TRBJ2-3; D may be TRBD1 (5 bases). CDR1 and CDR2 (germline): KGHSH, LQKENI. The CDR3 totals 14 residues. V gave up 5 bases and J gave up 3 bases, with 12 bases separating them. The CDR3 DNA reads TGTGCCAGCTCATCAGGGCTGGGGACAGATACGCAGTATTTT. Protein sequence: CASSSGLGTDTQYF.

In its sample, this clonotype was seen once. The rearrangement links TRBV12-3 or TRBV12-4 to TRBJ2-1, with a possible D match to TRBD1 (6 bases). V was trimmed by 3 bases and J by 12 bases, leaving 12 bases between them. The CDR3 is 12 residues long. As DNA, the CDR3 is TGTGCCAGCAGTTTGTTGACGACAGGGCAGTTCTTC. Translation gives CASSLLTTGQFF.

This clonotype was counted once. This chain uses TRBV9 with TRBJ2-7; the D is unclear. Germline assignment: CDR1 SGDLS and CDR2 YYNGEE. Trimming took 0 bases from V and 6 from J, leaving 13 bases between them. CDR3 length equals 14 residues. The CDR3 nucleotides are TGTGCCAGCAGCGTAGGAACGGTGGCAGGCGAGCAGTACTTC. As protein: CASSVGTVAGEQYF.

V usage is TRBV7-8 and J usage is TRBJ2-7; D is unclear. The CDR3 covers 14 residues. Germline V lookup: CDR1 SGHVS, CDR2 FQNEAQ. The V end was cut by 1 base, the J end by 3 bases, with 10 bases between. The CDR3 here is CASSLVIGSYEQYF. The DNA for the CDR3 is TGTGCCAGCAGCTTAGTTATTGGTAGCTACGAGCAGTACTTC.

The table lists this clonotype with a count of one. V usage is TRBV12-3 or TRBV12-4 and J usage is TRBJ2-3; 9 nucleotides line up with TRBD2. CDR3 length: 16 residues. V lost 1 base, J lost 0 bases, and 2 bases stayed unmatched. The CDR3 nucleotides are TGTGCCAGCAGTTTAGAGGCGGGGGGGAGCACAGATACGCAGTATTTT. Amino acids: CASSLEAGGSTDTQYF.

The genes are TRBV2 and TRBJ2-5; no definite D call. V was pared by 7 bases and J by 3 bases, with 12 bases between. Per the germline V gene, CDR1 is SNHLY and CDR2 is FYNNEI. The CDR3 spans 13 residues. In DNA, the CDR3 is TGTGCCAGCAATCAGGATGGTAAAGAGACCCAGTACTTC. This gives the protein CASNQDGKETQYF.

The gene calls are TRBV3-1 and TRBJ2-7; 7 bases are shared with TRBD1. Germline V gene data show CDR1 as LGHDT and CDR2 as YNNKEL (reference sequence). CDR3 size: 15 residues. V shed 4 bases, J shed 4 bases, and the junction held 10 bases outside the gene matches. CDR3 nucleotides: TGTGCCAGCAGCCCCAGGGGGACGGCCGCGTACGAGCAGTACTTC. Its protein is CASSPRGTAAYEQYF.